This T cell receptor (beta chain) was sequenced in a study of identical twins (dated by TCRdb to about 2016). Some background on the complete study: TCR alpha and beta repertoires from monozygotic twins, unrelated adults of various ages and cord blood were deep-sequenced to test whether fetal clonotypes persist. Replicate twin experiments were performed at different times using different library preparation protocols to rule out contamination.

Based on the germline V gene (reference sequence), the CDR1 and CDR2 sequences are MNHEY and SMNVEV. The CDR3 runs 14 residues from the cysteine to the phenylalanine. The kept DNA is CDR3 alone, 42 bases in frame from the first base. Trimming removed 2 bases from V and 3 bases from J, leaving 11 bases between the germline ends. Concerning this clonotype: Its recognized antigen is unknown. The record has no base qualities; no much larger clone is one base away.

Library prep was done by 5' RACE. TCRdb names Illumina HiSeq 2000 as the instrument used. Template switching introduced a universal primer binding site; the final cDNA contained a unique molecular identifier, enabling accurate counting of TCR cDNA molecules. First-strand cDNA for TCR alpha and beta chains was synthesized from specific primers in the conserved constant-segment region. Each cDNA library was double barcoded, with a SMART-Mk sample barcode plus Illumina barcodes, to control for contamination. TruSeq adapter sequences and Illumina sample barcodes were added in two successive PCR steps. TCR alpha and beta cDNA libraries were sequenced on the Illumina HiSeq platform with custom primers. Turning to the authors' computational methods: MiGEC was used to process raw reads and extract unique molecular identifiers, and MiXCR was used to find CDR3 positions. For each individual, recombination models were inferred using an EM algorithm with the repgenHMM and IGoR tools. The analysis of shared clonotypes was done with the tcR package in R, with sharing normalized by the product of cloneset sizes. To study raw recombination without the effects of thymic and clonal selection, out-of-frame nonproductive sequences were analyzed. TCRdb trimmed the raw reads at Q25, called clones with MiXCR and kept productive beta chains. Identical CDR3 protein sequences are pooled into one entry, listed with their most common genes and DNA. These V and J calls rely on TCRdb rather than the paper's analysis. The sample table records some 560,000 distinct CDR3 sequences; over 8.5% of these occur just once. Around 3% of the sample is in the top ten clones.

The investigation overall reported the following: Excess twin sharing in beta out-of-frame sequences was weaker because fewer shared sequences lowered the signal-to-noise ratio. Zero-insertion analyses could be partly confounded by invariant T cells such as MAIT and iNKT, though diverse VJ usage argued against such confounding for most clonotypes. Compared with coincidental sharing between unrelated individuals, out-of-frame TCR alpha sequences shared between twins showed an excess of sequences with low generation probability. Abundant cord blood beta clonotypes carried fewer insertions; young adult naive repertoires showed a weaker similar trend, while memory repertoires showed none. Because the same donors could not be followed over many years, conclusions were based on cross-sectional statistical analysis. Recombination models systematically underestimated out-of-frame TCR alpha sharing in monozygotic twins but agreed with sharing between unrelated individuals.

Every donor was a healthy Caucasian. Three pairs of female monozygotic twins, all aged about 18 to 29 years, were included in the twin cohort. The RNA used for TCR libraries was isolated from peripheral blood mononuclear cells. These sequences were also reported in another study, on yellow fever vaccine responses in identical twins. The second study reports: According to the authors, the vaccine-induced T cell response in identical twins seemed to be partly convergent and partly specific to each individual. Focusing on identical twins, the study followed the T cell clones that responded to the vaccine, and did so with precision.

Sample: PBMCs. The TCR comes from a woman younger than 35 in good health. Recombination connected TRBV27 to TRBJ2-7; confidence is insufficient to name the D gene. The DNA sequence reads TGTGCCAGCAGTTTAGACGGCCTCAACTACGAGCAGTACTTC. The translation is CASSLDGLNYEQYF.